This T cell receptor (beta chain) originates from a study of blood T cell repertoires in COVID-19. Study in general: Nucleic acid was either cDNA or gDNA, and it came from T cells, B-cell-depleted T cells, or PBMCs.

In germline, CDR1 is LNHDA, CDR2 SQIVND (reference sequence). The length of the CDR3 is 13 residues. V was trimmed by 10 bases and J by 2 bases, leaving 14 bases between them. Methods used by the authors: Reference gene primer amplification in the assay estimated nucleated cell counts. The data were produced by immunoSEQ multiplex PCR, yet TCRdb's version contains in-frame clones alone and is incomplete. For V, J and clone size, that table is used; D and trimming come from the DNA. Of fewer than 350,000 clones listed, roughly 85% are singletons. Participant age was roughly 18 to 89 years, and participants resided in around 24 US areas.

The chain is built from TRBV19 and TRBJ1-1; D ambiguous. The TCR originated in a woman aged 40 to 55 with acute COVID-19. What was sequenced was PBMCs or T cells enriched from blood (not recorded which). The chain's CDR3 is CATLSNLNTEAFF. The CDR3, as DNA: TGTGCCACCCTAAGTAACCTTAACACTGAAGCTTTCTTT.